A selection of T cell receptor beta chains follows, all from one sample in a study of identical twins. TCRdb called the 5' RACE reads again in MiXCR, with one record for every CDR3 protein. The data show 420,000 or so distinct CDR3 sequences, roughly 20% seen once. The specimen was naive T cells sorted from blood. The receptors were gathered from a man aged 50 or older in good health. CDR3s include the opening cysteine and the closing phenylalanine or tryptophan. Each record gives: V gene, J gene, clone size, D gene, CDR3 protein, CDR3 DNA. D genes are given only for firm matches. Clone size is given for some rows only: seen once, a few or many times, or a class if the clone is expanded.

TRBV7-2	TRBJ2-1	NA	TRBD2	CASSPPELAGLEQFF	TGTGCCAGCAGCCCTCCGGAGCTAGCGGGACTAGAGCAGTTCTTC
TRBV4-1	TRBJ1-2	NA	NA	CASSQEGLDYGYTF	TGCGCCAGCAGCCAAGAGGGGTTGGACTATGGCTACACCTTC
TRBV5-1	TRBJ2-7	many	TRBD1	CASTRQGGSSYEQYF	TGCGCCAGCACCCGACAGGGGGGGAGCTCCTACGAGCAGTACTTC
TRBV6-2/TRBV6-3	TRBJ1-2	few	NA	CASSGLSDGYTF	TGTGCCAGCAGTGGACTAAGCGATGGCTACACCTTC
TRBV20-1	TRBJ1-2	NA	NA	CSARNFPHNYGYTF	TGCAGTGCCAGGAATTTTCCCCACAACTATGGCTACACCTTC
TRBV25-1	TRBJ2-2	NA	NA	CASSHVSRGGELFF	TGTGCCAGCAGTCACGTGTCGAGGGGCGGGGAGCTGTTTTTT
TRBV5-1	TRBJ1-2	many	TRBD1	CASSLDPTQGDYGYTF	TGCGCCAGCAGCTTGGATCCCACGCAGGGGGATTATGGCTACACCTTC
TRBV29-1	TRBJ2-1	many	NA	CSVWKGLGQFF	TGCAGCGTTTGGAAGGGTCTCGGGCAGTTCTTC
TRBV10-3	TRBJ2-3	many	TRBD2	CAIRLAVTDTQYF	TGTGCCATCAGACTAGCGGTCACAGATACGCAGTATTTT
TRBV5-1	TRBJ2-1	few	TRBD2	CASSLTPGLAGGHEQFF	TGCGCCAGCAGCTTGACACCGGGACTAGCGGGAGGTCATGAGCAGTTCTTC
TRBV20-1	TRBJ1-5	few	NA	CSALRQGNQPQHF	TGCAGTGCTCTGAGACAGGGCAATCAGCCCCAGCATTTT
TRBV5-6	TRBJ2-7	many	NA	CASSLAGASYEQYF	TGTGCCAGCAGCTTGGCAGGGGCCTCCTACGAGCAGTACTTC
TRBV3-1	TRBJ1-1	NA	NA	CASSQETGMGGTEAFF	TGTGCCAGCAGCCAAGAAACAGGGATGGGAGGGACTGAAGCTTTCTTT
TRBV5-1	TRBJ2-1	NA	NA	CASSSRGHHNEQFF	TGCGCCAGCAGCTCCCGGGGACACCACAATGAGCAGTTCTTC
TRBV12-3/TRBV12-4	TRBJ2-1	many	TRBD1	CASTGTAGNEQFF	TGTGCCAGCACTGGGACAGCCGGGAATGAGCAGTTCTTC
TRBV20-1	TRBJ1-1	once	NA	CSARFLSMNTEAFF	TGCAGTGCTAGATTCCTAAGCATGAACACTGAAGCTTTCTTT